These T cell receptor beta chains were read from a single sample in a study of T cells in Graves' hyperthyroidism and ophthalmopathy. MiXCR was run by TCRdb on the multiplex PCR reads, yielding one entry per CDR3 protein. The table records some 380,000 distinct CDR3 sequences, approximately 15% of them present only once. Sequenced: blood. Receptors were obtained from a man aged 25 to 45 with Graves' hyperthyroidism that later progressed to Graves' ophthalmopathy. CDR3s leave out the opening cysteine and the closing phenylalanine or tryptophan. Each record gives: J gene, V gene, CDR3 protein.

TRBJ1-1 TRBV6-1 ASRLIDGRRNTEAF
TRBJ2-6 TRBV3-1 ASSQDEGFFSGANVLT
TRBJ2-3 TRBV12-3/TRBV12-4 ASSPTGRTDTQY
TRBJ1-2 TRBV27 ASSLPSGAGYT
TRBJ2-7 TRBV28 ASSFRNSYEQY
TRBJ1-3 TRBV15 ATSRRIQGSGNTIY
TRBJ1-2 TRBV12-3/TRBV12-4 ASSLGQGPIYGYT
TRBJ1-2 TRBV4-1 ASSPGNREGYGYT
TRBJ2-6 TRBV7-8 ASSSERANVLT
TRBJ1-2 TRBV3-1 ASSQAYGQPYGYT
TRBJ2-3 TRBV4-2 ASSQVGGGATDTQY